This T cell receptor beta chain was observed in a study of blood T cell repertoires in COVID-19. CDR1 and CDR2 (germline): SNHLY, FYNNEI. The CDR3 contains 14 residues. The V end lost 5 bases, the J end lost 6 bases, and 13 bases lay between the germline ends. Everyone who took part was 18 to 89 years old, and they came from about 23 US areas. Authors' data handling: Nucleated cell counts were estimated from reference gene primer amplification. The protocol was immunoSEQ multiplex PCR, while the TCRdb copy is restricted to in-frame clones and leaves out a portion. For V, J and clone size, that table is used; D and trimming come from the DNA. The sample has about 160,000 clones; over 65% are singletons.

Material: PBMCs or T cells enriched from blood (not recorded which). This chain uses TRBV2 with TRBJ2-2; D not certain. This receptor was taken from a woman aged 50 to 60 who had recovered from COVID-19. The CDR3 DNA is TGTGCCAGCAGTCCAAGAGGTGCGTCCGGGGAGCTGTTTTTT. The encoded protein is CASSPRGASGELFF.